The table lists the clone carrying this T cell receptor (beta chain) with many counts. Its specificity is unknown. TCRdb called the 5' RACE reads again in MiXCR, with one record for every CDR3 protein. The sample includes under 600,000 distinct CDR3 sequences, roughly 21% of them seen just once. The sample belongs to a study of T-cell memory formation after mild COVID-19. Findings and caveats of the study: Cross-reactive memory appears to have joined, as suggested by some responding clones showing up in pre-infection memory. The CD4+ clones that contracted clustered mainly within CM and EM, and the CD8+ clones concentrated in EMRA. Contracting clones from day 15 to 85 showed balanced CD4/CD8; later expanders favored CD4+.

The CDR3 loop spans 13 amino acids. V was clipped by 3 bases and J by 6 bases, with 9 bases between them. Germline loops: CDR1 SGHTA, CDR2 FQGNSA. This clonotype was obtained from an adult woman who had mild COVID-19 (a few samples of this study predate the infection). Cell type and time point are not known. The V and J genes are TRBV7-2 and TRBJ2-1; D remains ambiguous. The specimen was PBMCs or a T cell subset sorted from them (not recorded which). CDR3 in DNA: TGTGCCAGCAGCTTCGATAAGCCCAATGAGCAGTTCTTC. It encodes CASSFDKPNEQFF.